The entry below gives a single T cell receptor (beta chain) sequence along with its context. Its antigen specificity is not known. No clone much larger than this one lies a single base away; base qualities are absent. The data are from a study of cytomegalovirus exposure and HLA in healthy donors (dated by TCRdb to about 2017). Turning to the overall study: An earlier analysis of around 600 of the donors reported 250 to 300 Gb of sequence data and some 120 million unique TCR beta sequences from 150 million to 200 million T cells. An early release that covered 500 to 800 HLA-typed donors contained approximately 320 gigabases of sequencing data and some 87 million unique TCR sequences. Among the approximately 400 genotyped donors, approximately 77% belonged to the genetic ancestry cluster associated with self-reported Caucasian donors. The aim of the study was to test whether cataloging public T cell receptors could identify signatures of past pathogen exposure. The study used immunosequencing to profile the T cell repertoires of 666 subjects and linked those repertoires to cytomegalovirus serostatus. In addition to the first cohort of approximately 670 subjects, a separate validation cohort of approximately 110 different subjects was used. High-throughput TCR immunosequencing, statistical association of individual TCRs with disease status, and machine learning were combined to predict cytomegalovirus infection status. A later analysis re-analyzed previously published TCR beta repertoires from 666 donors and added high-resolution HLA genotyping to study TCR occurrence patterns. The later analysis used no new phenotypic data to find candidate immune exposures, relying instead on TCR beta sequences and their occurrence across donors. An earlier analysis of approximately 630 of the donors applied high-throughput TCR beta sequencing to assess whether each TCR beta V gene segment acted as functional or pseudogenic. Donor age, sex, ethnicity and CMV serostatus were collected together with the repertoire data. A later genetic analysis took genome-wide SNP genotypes for about 55% of the 666 donors and used that subset as a discovery cohort. Every repertoire in the discovery cohort had been generated on one and the same sequencing platform. Both class I and class II loci were covered by HLA typing, at four-digit resolution. The number of typed donors differed by locus: roughly 629-640 for A, B, C, DRB1 and DQB1; approximately 530 for DQA1; approximately 600 for DPA1; and some 430 for DPB1. Roughly five DR-DQ haplotypes were handled as single units for association and clustering, since linkage in the cohort was strong. Across about 370 genotyped donors of the cohort, an average of 235,054 unique TCR beta nucleotide sequences per donor were sequenced, and roughly 17% of those sequences were non-productive. The paper's findings and limits, for the study overall: This cohort had only TCR beta chains sequenced, and the lack of alpha or paired-chain data limited which features could be detected. Most TCR sequences were observed very rarely across donors, whereas some public TCRs were present in many individuals. A later analysis found that TCR association rates varied across HLA loci, with DRB1 alleles showing the most associated TCRs and HLA-C alleles the fewest. In a later analysis, HLA-associated TCR beta chains were found to be more clonally expanded and to have lower generation probabilities than equally common non-associated chains. Cytomegalovirus status was reported to be diagnosed by the classifier with high specificity and sensitivity in both the original and validation cohorts. V-gene and J-gene trimming of TCR beta chains was associated with a missense DCLRE1C variant in a later genetic analysis, and the association was replicated in an independent cohort. Because HLA typing was missing for some donors at each locus, association tests included only the typed subset. The earlier analysis of approximately 560 of the donors excluded some 15 rarely observed V segments, including chromosome 9 orphons, because counts were too low. Roughly uniform sequencing depth across donors was assumed in presence/absence analyses, although this assumption may not hold. A further reported finding was that TCR beta sequences accurately predicted the HLA-A and HLA-B alleles for most subjects in the first cohort. In a later analysis, most CMV-associated TCR beta chains were found to appear HLA-restricted, with HLA associations seemingly driven largely by CMV exposure. A total of about 180 TCR beta chains were listed by the study as associated with cytomegalovirus. The authors suggested that the approach could potentially be generalized to other disease states and immunological phenotypes. Correlated functional status among segregating V segments might reflect linkage disequilibrium, but an unknown experimental factor could not be ruled out. Assigning TCR associations to individual alleles was difficult when HLA alleles, especially DR and DQ, strongly co-occurred. CMV serostatus was the only immune exposure information available for the cohort. In vitro tests confirmed that three of the cytomegalovirus-associated TCR beta chains recognize cytomegalovirus antigens. Several of the top co-occurrence clusters appeared to be linked to parvovirus B19, influenza, CMV and Epstein-Barr virus, according to a later analysis. At a false discovery rate of 0.05, a later analysis linked some 18,000 TCR beta sequences to specific HLA alleles. A cluster of highly shared sequence variants was judged likely to be a technical artifact of the sequencing pipeline. A later genetic analysis reported fewer N-insertions in productive TCRs among donors in an Asian-associated ancestry cluster than the roughly 670-donor mean. In an earlier analysis of roughly 500 of the donors, most TCR beta V segments appeared in productive rearrangements about 87% or about 30% of the time, broadly matching IMGT annotations.

The cohort consisted of 600 or so healthy bone marrow donors. Cohort members were all nominally healthy when sampled, although unrecorded immune exposures were likely present. The donor was CMV seropositive and belonged to the group of 250 to 300 seropositive cohort members. Every donor gave a peripheral blood sample, and the peripheral blood mononuclear cells from that sample were used for TCR beta sequencing. The Qiagen DNeasy Blood Extraction Kit was used to extract genomic DNA from the blood cell samples. Library method: the immunoSEQ multiplex PCR assay. For the multiplex PCR, a mixture combining 60 forward primers for TCR Vbeta segments and 13 reverse primers for TCR Jbeta segments was used. Amplification of the CDR3 region of rearranged TCR beta genes was performed with a multiplex PCR assay on genomic DNA. The Illumina HiSeq System was used to sequence the amplified TCR beta libraries as 87-base-pair reads. The paper's data handling went like this. A later analysis counted some 74 million unique TCR beta chains across the 690 or so repertoires, and some 11 million of these chains were shared by at least two donors. Raw reads were error-corrected and collapsed into unique sequences by a nearest-neighbor algorithm in which closely related sequences were merged to remove PCR and sequencing errors. To assign V, D and J gene segments, CDR3 sequences were aligned to IMGT reference sequences. For a sequence to be retained, at least a six-nucleotide match to both a V gene segment and a J gene segment was required. A rearrangement was called productive if the CDR3 had no stop codons and remained in frame with V and J, and every other rearrangement was called non-productive. CDR3 was defined by IMGT convention, running from the second conserved V-encoded cysteine to the conserved J-encoded phenylalanine. In an earlier analysis of some 550 of the donors, sequences lacking an unambiguous match to a single V gene segment were excluded. In an earlier analysis of a few hundred of the donors, a V segment was called functional when productive rearrangements were above 56.7%, and segregating when the standard deviation between donors exceeded 5%. A statistical classification framework was built to diagnose cytomegalovirus status from the catalog of TCR beta chain sequences. In a later analysis, TCR nucleotide sequences were compared against IMGT/GENE-DB human TR gene sequences so that V and J genes could be assigned. The TCRdist pipeline was used in a later analysis to assign CDR3 sequences and most-parsimonious VDJ recombination scenarios. In a later analysis, each TCR beta chain was defined by its CDR3 amino acid sequence together with its V-gene family, and reads lacking a unique V-gene family were excluded. In a later analysis, around 600 highly shared, low-generation-probability nucleotide sequences were removed to address suspected cross-contamination and a sequencing artifact. A later analysis calculated a clonal expansion index for each public chain from normalized within-repertoire ranks of inferred template counts. A later analysis computed generation probabilities with a VDJ recombination model fitted to out-of-frame rearrangements, and checked the results against IGoR. Hypergeometric tests were used in a later analysis to score TCR-TCR, TCR-HLA and TCR-CMV co-occurrence, with a repertoire-size bias correction applied to the TCR pairs. To estimate false discovery rates, a later analysis permuted the HLA or CMV assignments 20 times. In a later analysis, co-occurring TCRs were grouped using DBSCAN, with TCRdist sequence similarity added in when clustering inside HLA-allele-positive subsets. Repertoires with fewer than 30,000 or more than 120,000 public chains were left out of co-occurrence clustering, as were five repertoires with anomalous nucleotide sharing. Here the immuneACCESS table is served through TCRdb, limited to in-frame sequences with V and J called. Missing clones are a known gap in these copies; in checked studies unresolved V genes cover under half, and the rest lacks a known reason. D and trimming come from the DNA, and the V and J calls and clone size come from that table. The sample table holds 150,000 to 200,000 clones, of which approximately 80% were seen once. Jointly, the top ten make up over 3% of the sample.

The sequence derives from a woman aged 45-60 years in good health and CMV-seropositive. Material: PBMCs.

Here the CDR3 is given as CASRVVGGGAFF. In nucleotides, the sequence is TGTGCCAGCAGAGTGGTAGGGGGCGGGGCTTTCTTT. The rearrangement combines TRBV7-2 with TRBJ1-1, with TRBD1 identical over 7 junction bases. CDR1 is given as SGHTA and CDR2 as FQGNSA, both from the germline V gene. Trimming leaves V shorter by 6 bases and J shorter by 11 bases, with the junction holding 9 bases beyond the gene matches. The CDR3, cysteine through phenylalanine, is 12 amino acids long. The only DNA kept is the CDR3, 36 bases in frame from the first base.